A single TCR beta chain is shown here with its context. Its target is unknown. The sample belongs to a study of cytomegalovirus exposure and HLA in healthy donors. General study results and limits: Both high specificity and high sensitivity reportedly marked the classifier's diagnosis of cytomegalovirus status. TRBV6-2, TRBV6-3 and some other V segments were unresolvable in 87-base-pair reads.

The CDR3 is 14 residues long. V lost 4 bases to trimming and J lost 4 bases; unmatched junction nucleotides: 6. Germline V lookup: CDR1 MDHEN, CDR2 SYDVKM. With 60 Vbeta and 13 Jbeta primers, the PCR was carried out. Per the authors' pipeline: Counted up in a later analysis, unique TCR beta chains came to about 80 million, with around 11 million shared. The method was immunoSEQ multiplex PCR; TCRdb's version includes in-frame clones alone and lacks a portion of them. The V and J calls and clone size are taken from that table; D and trimming were inferred from the DNA. This sample has some 130,000 clones; 80% occur once, and the top ten carry 1%.

This rearrangement joins TRBV28 to TRBJ2-7, with 8 positions matching TRBD2. The sequenced material came from PBMCs. The origin of this receptor is a man aged 35 to 55 in good health and CMV-seronegative. The CDR3 region has the DNA TGTGCCAGCAGTTCCAACTTAGCGGGGTACGAGCAGTACTTC. This sequence encodes CASSSNLAGYEQYF.